The 12 T cell receptor beta chains given below trace back to one sample, sequenced in a study of T cell changes during pregnancy in multiple sclerosis. The assay was immunoSEQ multiplex PCR, and TCRdb's table has in-frame clones only and misses some. This sample has about 36,000 clones, with around 93% found just once. Specimen: CD4+ T cells from peripheral blood mononuclear cells, collected in the first trimester of pregnancy. The source of these receptors is a female donor with multiple sclerosis, enrolled in a pregnancy study.

This clone appeared a few times. The J gene is TRBJ1-1, the V gene TRBV5-4, with 10 bases aligning to TRBD1. The CDR3 runs to 15 residues. Per the germline V gene, CDR1 is SGHNT and CDR2 is YYREEE (reference sequence). Trimming at V came to 4 bases and at J to 1 base, leaving 4 bases not matched to a gene. The CDR3 DNA is TGTGCCAGCAGCGGGGGACAGGGGAGGAACACTGAAGCTTTCTTT. Residues: CASSGGQGRNTEAFF.

The CDR3 reads CASSPEQVMIAEAFF. The CDR3 DNA reads TGTGCCAGCTCACCCGAACAGGTAATGATAGCTGAAGCTTTCTTT. The chain uses TRBV18 and TRBJ1-1; a weak D match, TRBD1 (5 bases). The V and J ends lost 3 bases and 6 bases respectively, with 17 bases between them. The CDR3 sequence is 15 residues long. Germline V gene sequence: CDR1 KGHSH, CDR2 LQKENI.

The chain recombines TRBV7-9 with TRBJ2-2; possibly TRBD1 for D (5 bases). Deletions cut 4 bases from V and 3 bases from J, with 18 bases between. Germline lookup yields CDR1 SEHNR and CDR2 FQNEAQ (reference sequence). The CDR3 loop spans 17 amino acids. The DNA of the CDR3 is TGTGCCAGCAGCTCAAGAGGCAGGGCCCCTGACACCGGGGAGCTGTTTTTT. Protein product: CASSSRGRAPDTGELFF.

The chain combines TRBV18 with TRBJ1-2; the D gene is possibly TRBD1 (5 bases). The V and J ends lost 1 base and 4 bases respectively, with 13 bases between them. The germline V gene has CDR1 KGHSH and CDR2 LQKENI. This CDR3 has 15 residues. The CDR3 sequence is CASSPLSGAVYGYTF. CDR3 nucleotide sequence: TGTGCCAGCTCACCACTTAGTGGGGCTGTCTATGGCTACACCTTC.

The chain employs TRBV6-6 and TRBJ1-2; TRBD1 matches 10 bases. CDR3 size: 15 residues. Trimming at V came to 7 bases and at J to 7 bases, leaving 12 bases not matched to a gene. Germline loops: CDR1 MNHNY, CDR2 SVGAGI (reference sequence). The CDR3 loop is CASINAGTGAGGYTF. The CDR3 DNA is TGTGCCAGCATCAATGCCGGGACAGGGGCCGGTGGCTACACCTTC.

This chain connects TRBV6-5 to TRBJ2-7, with 8 bases fitting TRBD2. Germline V gives CDR1 MNHEY, CDR2 SVGAGI. V dropped 4 bases and J dropped 7; count of bases not matched to a gene: 9. This CDR3 contains 14 residues. In DNA form, the CDR3 reads TGTGCCAGCAGTTTTAGTGGACTAGCCCAAGAGCAGTACTTC. This codes for CASSFSGLAQEQYF.

This clone has more than one count but fewer than ten. J is TRBJ2-7 and V is TRBV19, with D tentatively TRBD1 (5 bases). From germline, CDR1 is LNHDA and CDR2 SQIVND (reference sequence). The CDR3 has 15 amino acids. Deletions cut 3 bases from V and 0 bases from J, with 12 bases between. This chain's CDR3 is CASSIQGRSSYEQYF. In nucleotides, the CDR3 is TGTGCCAGTAGTATCCAGGGTAGGAGCTCCTACGAGCAGTACTTC.

This rearrangement joins TRBV7-3 to TRBJ2-2; D uncertain. Germline loops: CDR1 SGHTA, CDR2 FQGTGA. The CDR3 has 14 residues. Trimming left V 0 bases short and J 1 base short, with 3 bases between. In nucleotides, the CDR3 is TGTGCCAGCAGCTTAACCAGGAACACCGGGGAGCTGTTTTTT. Translation: CASSLTRNTGELFF. Supplemented by reference TRBV7-3 and TRBJ2-2, the full variable domain reads GAGVSQTPSNKVTEKGKYVELRCDPISGHTALYWYRQSLGQGPEFLIYFQGTGAADDSGLPNDRFFAVRPEGSVSTLKIQRTERGDSAVYLCASSLTRNTGELFFGEGSRLTVL.

The chain carries TRBV6-5 and TRBJ2-5, with 10 bases identical to TRBD2. Germline V lookup: CDR1 MNHEY, CDR2 SVGAGI. The CDR3 totals 15 residues. The junction had 7 bases not matched to a gene; V was cut back by 6 bases and J by 3 bases. The CDR3 DNA is TGTGCCAGCAGGAGACTAGCGGGTCAAAAAGAGACCCAGTACTTC. This codes for CASRRLAGQKETQYF.

Here the CDR3 DNA reads TGTGCCAGTAGTCTCCACAGGGGACGTGGTGGTCAGCCCCAGCATTTT. Translation gives CASSLHRGRGGQPQHF. The J gene is TRBJ1-5, the V gene TRBV19; the match to TRBD1 covers 7 bases. The CDR3 runs to 16 residues. Looked up from germline, CDR1 is LNHDA and CDR2 is SQIVND (reference sequence). Unmatched junction bases numbered 13, after V lost 5 bases and J lost 6 bases.

The table lists this clone with a few counts. The chain couples TRBV19 to TRBJ1-1, with D unresolved. CDR3 length: 10 amino acids. Between the trimmed V and J ends, which lost 7 bases and 5 bases, there was a span of 5 bases. Germline CDR1 LNHDA, CDR2 SQIVND (reference sequence). The CDR3 loop is CASTGTEAFF. The CDR3 region has the DNA TGTGCCAGTACGGGTACTGAAGCTTTCTTT.

This clone has only one observation. The chain uses TRBV2 and TRBJ2-7; 9 positions match TRBD2. The V gene end was trimmed by 11 bases and the J gene end by 6 bases; junction bases not matched to a gene: 11. Germline CDR1 reads SNHLY; CDR2 reads FYNNEI. The CDR3 sequence is 13 residues long. CDR3 protein: CASSAGGPSEQYF. Here the CDR3 DNA reads TGTGCCTCATCGGCGGGGGGGCCCTCCGAGCAGTACTTC.